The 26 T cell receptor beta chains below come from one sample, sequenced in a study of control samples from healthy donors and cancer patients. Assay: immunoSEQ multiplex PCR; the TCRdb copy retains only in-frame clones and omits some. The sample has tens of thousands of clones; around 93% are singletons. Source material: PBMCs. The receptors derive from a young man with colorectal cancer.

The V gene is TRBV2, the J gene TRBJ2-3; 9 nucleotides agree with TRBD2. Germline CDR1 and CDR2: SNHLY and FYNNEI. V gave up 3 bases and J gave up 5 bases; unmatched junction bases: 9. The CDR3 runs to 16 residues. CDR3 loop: CASSEVAGAYGDTQYF. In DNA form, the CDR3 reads TGTGCCAGCAGTGAGGTAGCGGGGGCCTACGGAGATACGCAGTATTTT.

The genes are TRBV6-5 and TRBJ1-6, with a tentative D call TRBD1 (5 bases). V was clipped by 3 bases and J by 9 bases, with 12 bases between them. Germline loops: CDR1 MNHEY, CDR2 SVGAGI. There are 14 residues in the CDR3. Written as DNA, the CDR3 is TGTGCCAGCAGTTATAACGGGGCGCGTTCACCCCTCCACTTT. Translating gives CASSYNGARSPLHF.

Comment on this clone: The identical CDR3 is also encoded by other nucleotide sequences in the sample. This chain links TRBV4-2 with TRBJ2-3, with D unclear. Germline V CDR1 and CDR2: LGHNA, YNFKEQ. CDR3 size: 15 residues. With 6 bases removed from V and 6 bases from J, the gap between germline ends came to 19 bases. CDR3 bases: TGTGCCAGCAGTAGTTATATTGCGATCAGGGATACGCAGTATTTT. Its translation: CASSSYIAIRDTQYF.

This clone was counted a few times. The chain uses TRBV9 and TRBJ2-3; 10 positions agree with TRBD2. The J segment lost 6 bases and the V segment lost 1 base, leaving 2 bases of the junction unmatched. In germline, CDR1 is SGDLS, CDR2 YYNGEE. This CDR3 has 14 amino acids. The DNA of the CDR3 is TGTGCCAGCAGCGTAAGACTAGCGGGTGATACGCAGTATTTT. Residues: CASSVRLAGDTQYF.

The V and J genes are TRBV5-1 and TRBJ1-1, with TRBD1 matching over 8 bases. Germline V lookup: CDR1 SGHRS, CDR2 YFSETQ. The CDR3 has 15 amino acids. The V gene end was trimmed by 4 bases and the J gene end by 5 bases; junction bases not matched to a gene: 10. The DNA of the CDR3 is TGCGCCAGCAGCGCGGACAGGGCGGGAATAACTGAAGCTTTCTTT. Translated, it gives CASSADRAGITEAFF.

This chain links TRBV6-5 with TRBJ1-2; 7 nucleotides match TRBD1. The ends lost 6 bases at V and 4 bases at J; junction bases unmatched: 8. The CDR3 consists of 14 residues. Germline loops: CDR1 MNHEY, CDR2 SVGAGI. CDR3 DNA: TGTGCCAGCAGCCTAAATGGACAGGCCTATGGCTACACCTTC. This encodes CASSLNGQAYGYTF.

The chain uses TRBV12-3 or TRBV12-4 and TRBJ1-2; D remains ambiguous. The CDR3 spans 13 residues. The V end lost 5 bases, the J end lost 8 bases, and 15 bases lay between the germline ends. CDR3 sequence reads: CASSPRRVSGYTF. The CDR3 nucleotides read TGTGCCAGCAGTCCGCGGAGGGTATCGGGCTACACCTTC.

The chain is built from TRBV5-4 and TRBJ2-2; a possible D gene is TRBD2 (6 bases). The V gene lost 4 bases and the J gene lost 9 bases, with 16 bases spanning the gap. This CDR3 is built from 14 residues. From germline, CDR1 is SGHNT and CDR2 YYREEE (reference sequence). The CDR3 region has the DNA TGTGCCAGCAGCCTATATGGACGGGAGCGGGAGCTGTTTTTT. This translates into CASSLYGRERELFF.

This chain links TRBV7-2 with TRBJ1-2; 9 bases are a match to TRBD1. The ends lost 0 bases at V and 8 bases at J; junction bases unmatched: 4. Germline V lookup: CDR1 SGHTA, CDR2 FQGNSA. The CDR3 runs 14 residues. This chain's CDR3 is CASSLAGTGRGYTF. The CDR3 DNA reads TGTGCCAGCAGCTTAGCGGGGACAGGGAGGGGCTACACCTTC. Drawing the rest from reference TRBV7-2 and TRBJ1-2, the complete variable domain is GAGVSQSPSNKVTEKGKDVELRCDPISGHTALYWYRQSLGQGLEFLIYFQGNSAPDKSGLPSDRFSAERTGGSVSTLTIQRTQQEDSAVYLCASSLAGTGRGYTFGSGTRLTVV.

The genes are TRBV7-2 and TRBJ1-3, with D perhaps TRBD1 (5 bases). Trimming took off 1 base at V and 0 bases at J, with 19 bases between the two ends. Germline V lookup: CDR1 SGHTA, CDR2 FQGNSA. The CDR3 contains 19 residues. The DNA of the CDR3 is TGTGCCAGCAGCTTAGGTGTATTTCGGGGACGGCACTCTGGAAACACCATATATTTT. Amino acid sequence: CASSLGVFRGRHSGNTIYF.

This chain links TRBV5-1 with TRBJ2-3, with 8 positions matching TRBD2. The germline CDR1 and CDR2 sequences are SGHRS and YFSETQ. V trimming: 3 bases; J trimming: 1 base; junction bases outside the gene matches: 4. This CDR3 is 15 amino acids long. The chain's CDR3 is CASSSKAGGTDTQYF. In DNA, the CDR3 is TGCGCCAGCAGCTCCAAAGCGGGGGGCACAGATACGCAGTATTTT.

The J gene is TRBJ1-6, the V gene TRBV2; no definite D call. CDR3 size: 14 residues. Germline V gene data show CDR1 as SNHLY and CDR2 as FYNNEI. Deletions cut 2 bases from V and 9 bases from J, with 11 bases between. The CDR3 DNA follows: TGTGCCAGCAGTGAAACCAGGAGTAGTTCACCCCTCCACTTT. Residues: CASSETRSSSPLHF.

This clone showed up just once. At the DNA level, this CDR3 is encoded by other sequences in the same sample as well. The CDR3 here is CASLGATNEKLFF. CDR3 bases: TGTGCCTCGTTGGGCGCTACTAATGAAAAACTGTTTTTT. V gene TRBV30 combines with J gene TRBJ1-4; no reliable D call. The CDR3 has 13 amino acids. V lost 7 bases, J lost 2 bases, and 11 bases lay in between. From germline, CDR1 is GTSNPN and CDR2 SVGIG (reference sequence).

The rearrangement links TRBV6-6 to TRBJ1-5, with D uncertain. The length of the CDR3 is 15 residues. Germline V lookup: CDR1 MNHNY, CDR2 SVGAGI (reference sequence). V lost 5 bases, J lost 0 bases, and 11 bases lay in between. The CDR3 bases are TGTGCCAGCAGTCGAAAGGAGGGTAGCAATCAGCCCCAGCATTTT. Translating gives CASSRKEGSNQPQHF.

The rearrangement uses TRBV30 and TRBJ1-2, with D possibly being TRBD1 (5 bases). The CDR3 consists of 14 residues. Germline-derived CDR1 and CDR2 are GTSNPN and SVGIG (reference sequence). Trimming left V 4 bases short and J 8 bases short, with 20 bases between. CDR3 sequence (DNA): TGTGCCTGGACCCAAGACTTCCGGGGGGTAGGCTACACCTTC. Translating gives CAWTQDFRGVGYTF. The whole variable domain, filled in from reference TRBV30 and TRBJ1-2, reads SQTIHQWPATLVQPVGSPLSLECTVEGTSNPNLYWYRQAAGRGLQLLFYSVGIGQISSEVPQNLSASRPQDRQFILSSKKLLLSDSGFYLCAWTQDFRGVGYTFGSGTRLTVV.

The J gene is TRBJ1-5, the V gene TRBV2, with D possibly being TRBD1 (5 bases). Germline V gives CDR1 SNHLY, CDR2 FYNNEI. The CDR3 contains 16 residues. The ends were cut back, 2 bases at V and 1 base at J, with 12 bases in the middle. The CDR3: CASSEMGGRSNQPQHF. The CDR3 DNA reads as TGTGCCAGCAGTGAAATGGGGGGTCGGAGCAATCAGCCCCAGCATTTT.

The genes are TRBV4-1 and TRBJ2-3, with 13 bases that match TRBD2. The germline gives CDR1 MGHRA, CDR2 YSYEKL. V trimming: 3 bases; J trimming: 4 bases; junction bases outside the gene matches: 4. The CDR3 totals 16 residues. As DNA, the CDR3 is TGCGCCAGCAGCCATGGGACTAGCGGGGTAGCAGATACGCAGTATTTT. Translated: CASSHGTSGVADTQYF.

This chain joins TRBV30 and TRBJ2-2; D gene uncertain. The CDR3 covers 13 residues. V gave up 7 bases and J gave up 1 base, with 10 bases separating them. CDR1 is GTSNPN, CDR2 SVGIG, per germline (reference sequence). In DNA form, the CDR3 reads TGTGCCTCGAAGATCCAGAACACCGGGGAGCTGTTTTTT. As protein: CASKIQNTGELFF.

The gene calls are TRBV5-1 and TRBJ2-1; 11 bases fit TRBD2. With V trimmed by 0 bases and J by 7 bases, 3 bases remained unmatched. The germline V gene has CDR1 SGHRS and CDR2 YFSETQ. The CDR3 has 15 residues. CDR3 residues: CASSLATSGGNEQFF. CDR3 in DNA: TGCGCCAGCAGCTTGGCCACTAGCGGGGGAAATGAGCAGTTCTTC.

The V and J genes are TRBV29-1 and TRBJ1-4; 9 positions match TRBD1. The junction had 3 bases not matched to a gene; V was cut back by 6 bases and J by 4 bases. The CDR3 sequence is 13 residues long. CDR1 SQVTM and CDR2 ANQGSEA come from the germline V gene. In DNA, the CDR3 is TGCAGCGTGACGACAGGGGGTAATGAAAAACTGTTTTTT. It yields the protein CSVTTGGNEKLFF.

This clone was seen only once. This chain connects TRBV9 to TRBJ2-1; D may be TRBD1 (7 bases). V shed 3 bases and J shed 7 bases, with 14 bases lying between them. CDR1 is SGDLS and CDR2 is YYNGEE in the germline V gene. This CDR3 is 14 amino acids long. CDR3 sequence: CASSGRGHLNEQFF. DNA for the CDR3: TGTGCCAGCAGCGGGAGGGGGCATTTAAATGAGCAGTTCTTC. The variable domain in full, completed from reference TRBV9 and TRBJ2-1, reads DSGVTQTPKHLITATGQRVTLRCSPRSGDLSVYWYQQSLDQGLQFLIQYYNGEERAKGNILERFSAQQFPDLHSELNLSSLELGDSALYFCASSGRGHLNEQFFGPGTRLTVL.

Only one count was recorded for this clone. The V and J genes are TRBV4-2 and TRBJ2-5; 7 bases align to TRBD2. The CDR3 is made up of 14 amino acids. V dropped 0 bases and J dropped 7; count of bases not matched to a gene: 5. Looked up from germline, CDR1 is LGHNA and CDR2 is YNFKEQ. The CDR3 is CASSQDVTGGTQYF. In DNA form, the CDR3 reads TGTGCCAGCAGCCAAGATGTAACGGGGGGGACCCAGTACTTC.

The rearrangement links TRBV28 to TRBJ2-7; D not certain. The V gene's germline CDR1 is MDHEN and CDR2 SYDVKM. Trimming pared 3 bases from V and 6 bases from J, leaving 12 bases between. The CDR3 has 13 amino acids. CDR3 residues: CASSLMSRREQYF. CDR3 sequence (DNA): TGTGCCAGCAGTTTGATGTCTCGTCGCGAGCAGTACTTC.

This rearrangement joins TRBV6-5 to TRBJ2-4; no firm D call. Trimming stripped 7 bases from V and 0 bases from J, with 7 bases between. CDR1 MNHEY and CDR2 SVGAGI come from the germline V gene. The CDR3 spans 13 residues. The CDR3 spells CASKELAKNIQYF. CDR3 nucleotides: TGTGCCAGCAAAGAACTAGCCAAAAACATTCAGTACTTC.

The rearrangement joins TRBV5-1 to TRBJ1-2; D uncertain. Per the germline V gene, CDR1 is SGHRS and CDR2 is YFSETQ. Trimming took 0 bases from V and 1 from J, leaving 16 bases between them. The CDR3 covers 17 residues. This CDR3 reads CASSLEYRILLNYGYTF. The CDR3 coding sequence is TGCGCCAGCAGCTTGGAGTATCGGATCCTCCTTAACTATGGCTACACCTTC.

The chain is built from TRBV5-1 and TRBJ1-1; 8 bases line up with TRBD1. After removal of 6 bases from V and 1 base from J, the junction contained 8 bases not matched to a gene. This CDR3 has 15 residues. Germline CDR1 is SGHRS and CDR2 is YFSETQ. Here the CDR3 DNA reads TGCGCCAGCACCAAACTACAGGGGGGGAACACTGAAGCTTTCTTT. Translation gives CASTKLQGGNTEAFF.